Listed below are T cell receptor beta chains from one sample, sequenced in a study of blood T cell repertoires in COVID-19. Sequenced by immunoSEQ multiplex PCR; TCRdb stores in-frame clones only, minus some. This table has roughly 150,000 clones, around nine tenths appearing once. The sample consisted of peripheral blood. These receptors originate from a woman aged 70-85 years with COVID-19, enrolled during active disease. The CDR3 runs from the conserved cysteine through the conserved F or W. D genes are given only for firm matches. Not every row has a clone size; where given, it reads once, few, many or a size class.

cdr3_aa cdr3_nt v_call clone_size d_call j_call
CAISRDRNTGELFF TGTGCCATCAGCCGGGACAGGAACACCGGGGAGCTGTTTTTT TRBV10-3 NA TRBD1 TRBJ2-2
CASSRSGGQETQYF TGTGCCAGTAGTCGTAGCGGGGGGCAAGAGACCCAGTACTTC TRBV19 once TRBD2 TRBJ2-5
CASSLAPFPNTGELFF TGCGCCAGCAGCTTGGCCCCTTTTCCGAACACCGGGGAGCTGTTTTTT TRBV5-1 NA NA TRBJ2-2
CASSFDSGGLTDTQYF TGTGCCAGCAGTTTTGACAGCGGGGGGCTCACAGATACGCAGTATTTT TRBV28 NA TRBD2 TRBJ2-3
CASSFRGVGAYEQYF TGTGCCAGCAGTTTTCGCGGGGTAGGGGCCTACGAGCAGTACTTC TRBV28 NA NA TRBJ2-7
CASSLDRGGNQPQHF TGTGCCAGCAGCCTAGACCGGGGGGGCAATCAGCCCCAGCATTTT TRBV7-2 NA NA TRBJ1-5
CASSPGTSGRNEQFF TGTGCCAGCTCCCCGGGAACTAGCGGGCGGAATGAGCAGTTCTTC TRBV6-5 NA TRBD2 TRBJ2-1
CAIGTGMITEAFF TGTGCCATCGGTACCGGGATGATCACTGAAGCTTTCTTT TRBV10-3 NA NA TRBJ1-1
CASSELTGLYTEAFF TGTGCCAGCAGTGAACTTACAGGGCTCTACACTGAAGCTTTCTTT TRBV6-1 NA NA TRBJ1-1
CASSADRYTEAFF TGTGCCAGCAGTGCCGACAGATACACTGAAGCTTTCTTT TRBV28 once NA TRBJ1-1
CASSGVGGQETQYF TGTGCCAGCAGCGGTGTGGGGGGACAAGAGACCCAGTACTTC TRBV13 NA NA TRBJ2-5
CASSQDRGEKLFF TGCGCCAGCAGCCAAGATAGGGGTGAAAAACTGTTTTTT TRBV4-1 NA NA TRBJ1-4